This is a list of T cell receptor beta chains from one sample in a study of CD8 T cells in ankylosing spondylitis. One entry per CDR3 protein results from TCRdb running MiXCR on the 5' RACE reads. The profile shows some 150,000 distinct CDR3 sequences, 44% of them singletons. The sequencing sample was made of synovial fluid, either unsorted or a sorted T cell fraction (not recorded which). The receptor source for this set is a male donor with ankylosing spondylitis. Each CDR3 is given without its conserved first and last residue.

>TRBV12-5|TRBJ2-2
AGLDWNTGELF
>TRBV12-3/TRBV12-4|TRBJ2-2
ASRTFWDTGELF
>TRBV2|TRBJ1-2
ASSVVRYHGYT
>TRBV5-4|TRBJ2-3
ASSPGLALDTQY
>TRBV6-5|TRBJ1-2
ASSYYTDSSNYGYT
>TRBV12-3/TRBV12-4|TRBJ2-5
ASRLTSGGVQETQY
>TRBV7-2|TRBJ1-1
ASSLVGGSTEAF
>TRBV7-9|TRBJ2-7
ASSFGTVIPYVQY
>TRBV6-4|TRBJ1-2
ASSDYFGNYT
>TRBV18|TRBJ2-2
ASSPGGTGELF
>TRBV5-1|TRBJ2-4
ASSLAGGYAKNIQY
>TRBV7-4|TRBJ2-5
ASRSGTAQETQY
>TRBV3-1|TRBJ2-3
ASSKDDTWEPSTDTQY
>TRBV6-5|TRBJ1-2
ASSYGAGYGYT
>TRBV27|TRBJ1-5
ASSLSSGFEPQH
>TRBV29-1|TRBJ2-2
SVEDPQGTGLGGTGELF
>TRBV4-3|TRBJ1-2
ASSQASTGFYGYT
>TRBV20-1|TRBJ2-1
SDSWRTYNEQF
>TRBV7-9|TRBJ1-1
ASSLERENTEAF
>TRBV6-2/TRBV6-3|TRBJ1-5
ASSYTDTGNQPQH
>TRBV27|TRBJ2-4
ASGGGETGALGGKNIQY
>TRBV20-1|TRBJ1-4
SAWTGRNEKLF
>TRBV11-1|TRBJ2-7
ASSLGSRVPWIGSRSYEQY
>TRBV6-1|TRBJ1-1
ASSSRDTNTEAF
>TRBV4-2|TRBJ2-1
ASSRDWTDRLYYNEQF